The sequence of this T cell receptor beta chain was determined in a study of blood T cell repertoires in COVID-19. Turning to the study itself: COVID-19 samples from acute and convalescent phases originated in the United States, Italy and Spain. The analysed material was cDNA or gDNA that came from T cells, B-cell-depleted T cells, or PBMCs.

Trimming removed 3 bases at V and 3 bases at J, with 14 bases between. This CDR3 is 15 amino acids long. Germline V gene lookup returns CDR1 KGHSH and CDR2 LQKENI. The sample holds a few counts of this clone. Seattle researchers signed up patients amid active infection and tracked them longitudinally. This table comes from immunoSEQ multiplex PCR, and its TCRdb copy is limited to in-frame clones, with some not included. The table has roughly 290,000 clones, about 85% seen once. This receptor was taken from a human donor with COVID-19, enrolled during active disease. The donor label of this sample is uncertain. The chain links TRBV18 to TRBJ1-1; the D is unclear. Sequenced sample: peripheral blood. This chain's CDR3 is CASSPLSVRDTEAFF. The CDR3 nucleotides are TGTGCCAGCTCACCTTTGTCAGTCCGGGACACTGAAGCTTTCTTT.